Each of the 21 T cell receptor beta chains below was sequenced from the same sample in a study of cytomegalovirus exposure and HLA in healthy donors. 13 Jbeta primers and 60 Vbeta primers were used for the PCR. TCRdb's table, derived via immunoSEQ multiplex PCR, lists solely in-frame clones and lacks some. The data contain around 67,000 clones, 65% to 70% of them seen just once; the ten biggest clones take up just over 2%. The sample was PBMCs. The receptors originated from a woman aged 30 to 39 in good health and CMV-seronegative.

The gene calls are TRBV9 and TRBJ2-4, with D possibly matching TRBD1 (6 bases). V was cut by 7 bases and J by 10 bases, with 18 bases left in between. Germline loops: CDR1 SGDLS, CDR2 YYNGEE. The CDR3 totals 13 residues. The CDR3, as DNA: TGTGCCAGCGCTAGGACAGAGTCAGCGATTCAGTACTTC. Protein product: CASARTESAIQYF.

This chain connects TRBV30 to TRBJ2-1; 9 nucleotides match TRBD2. CDR3 length: 16 residues. CDR1 is GTSNPN and CDR2 is SVGIG in the germline V gene (reference sequence). J gave up 8 bases and V 2 bases, and 13 bases lay outside the gene matches. CDR3 amino acids: CAWSPRGGRLGYEQFF. The DNA for the CDR3 is TGTGCCTGGAGTCCGCGGGGGGGCCGGTTAGGGTATGAGCAGTTCTTC.

This clone was recorded a few times. The rearrangement uses TRBV5-1 and TRBJ2-1; 11 nucleotides align to TRBD2. The CDR3 totals 15 residues. The V gene end was trimmed by 3 bases and the J gene end by 4 bases; junction bases not matched to a gene: 3. Germline V gives CDR1 SGHRS, CDR2 YFSETQ. The CDR3 bases are TGCGCCAGCAGCTACCGACTAGCGGGGTACAATGAGCAGTTCTTC. Amino acid sequence: CASSYRLAGYNEQFF.

V and J are TRBV11-2 and TRBJ2-2; the D gene is possibly TRBD2 (5 bases). Germline CDR1 reads SGHAT; CDR2 reads FQNNGV. Trimming took off 5 bases at V and 0 bases at J, with 7 bases between the two ends. The CDR3 is 14 residues long. The CDR3 spells CASSPGTNTGELFF. The CDR3 DNA reads TGTGCCAGCAGCCCCGGGACGAACACCGGGGAGCTGTTTTTT.

This clone came up a few times. V gene TRBV7-2 combines with J gene TRBJ2-7; TRBD2 agrees at 9 bases. Germline V CDR1 and CDR2: SGHTA, FQGNSA. The CDR3 length is 15 residues. V shed 5 bases, J shed 1 base, and the junction held 6 bases outside the gene matches. CDR3 sequence (DNA): TGTGCCAGCAGCCCTACTAGCGGGTCATCCTACGAGCAGTACTTC. It codes for CASSPTSGSSYEQYF.

The chain combines TRBV6-4 with TRBJ2-4; TRBD1 might be the D (5 bases). The CDR3 consists of 16 residues. Trimming pared 2 bases from V and 1 base from J, leaving 12 bases between. Germline V gene sequence: CDR1 MRHNA, CDR2 SNTAGT. The CDR3, as DNA: TGTGCCAGCAGTGACAAGGGGATGGAGGCCAAAAACATTCAGTACTTC. It translates to CASSDKGMEAKNIQYF.

This chain joins TRBV28 and TRBJ1-2; 8 nucleotides agree with TRBD1. V shed 4 bases and J 4 bases; nucleotides not matched to a gene: 11. From germline, CDR1 is MDHEN and CDR2 SYDVKM. The CDR3 sequence is 16 residues long. DNA of the CDR3: TGTGCCAGCAGTTCCCATTTTGGACAGGGTACCTATGGCTACACCTTC. Amino acid sequence: CASSSHFGQGTYGYTF.

This chain uses TRBV13 with TRBJ2-1, with 7 bases identical to TRBD1. Germline lookup yields CDR1 PRHDT and CDR2 FYEKMQ (reference sequence). V trimming: 1 base; J trimming: 0 bases; junction bases outside the gene matches: 6. The CDR3 extends over 17 amino acids. DNA of the CDR3: TGTGCCAGCAGCTTAGAGAGGGGGCTTGGCTCCTACAATGAGCAGTTCTTC. It translates to CASSLERGLGSYNEQFF.

V usage is TRBV5-1 and J usage is TRBJ1-1, with 11 positions matching TRBD1. J was trimmed by 5 bases and V by 4 bases; bases with no gene match: 4. The germline V gene encodes CDR1 SGHRS and CDR2 YFSETQ. This CDR3 spans 14 amino acids. This CDR3 is CASSADRGQTEAFF. DNA of the CDR3: TGCGCCAGCAGCGCGGACAGGGGGCAAACTGAAGCTTTCTTT.

V usage is TRBV6-6 and J usage is TRBJ2-7; D is undetermined. V was shortened by 5 bases and J by 7 bases, with 15 bases between the two germline ends. The CDR3 extends over 13 amino acids. Germline V CDR1 and CDR2: MNHNY, SVGAGI (reference sequence). The CDR3 coding sequence is TGTGCCAGCAGTCTCACTACCCTCGGGGAGCAGTACTTC. The encoded protein is CASSLTTLGEQYF.

J is TRBJ2-7 and V is TRBV27; possibly TRBD2 for D (5 bases). The CDR3 has 15 residues. Germline V lookup: CDR1 MNHEY, CDR2 SMNVEV (reference sequence). With 2 bases removed from V and 2 bases from J, the gap between germline ends came to 13 bases. The CDR3 nucleotides read TGTGCCAGCAGTTTAGACGGGAAGACGGCCTACGAGCAGTACTTC. Amino acids: CASSLDGKTAYEQYF.

The rearrangement joins TRBV7-9 to TRBJ2-5, with TRBD1 identical over 11 bases. Germline V lookup: CDR1 SEHNR, CDR2 FQNEAQ (reference sequence). Losses at the gene ends were 1 base for V and 5 bases for J; bases not matched to a gene: 9. The CDR3 is 17 residues long. CDR3 loop: CASSLVPGQGAQETQYF. CDR3 DNA: TGTGCCAGCAGCTTAGTACCTGGACAGGGGGCTCAGGAGACCCAGTACTTC.

The chain couples TRBV7-2 to TRBJ2-3, with TRBD1 matching over 8 bases. CDR1 and CDR2 (germline): SGHTA, FQGNSA. V shed 0 bases and J 3 bases; nucleotides not matched to a gene: 2. The CDR3 runs 15 residues. CDR3 loop: CASSLAGQGTDTQYF. DNA of the CDR3: TGTGCCAGCAGCTTAGCAGGACAGGGTACAGATACGCAGTATTTT.

The rearrangement uses TRBV11-3 and TRBJ2-3; 7 nucleotides match TRBD2. Germline CDR1 is SGHNT and CDR2 is YENEEA. The CDR3 is 15 amino acids. V dropped 5 bases and J dropped 2; count of bases not matched to a gene: 7. The CDR3 DNA reads TGTGCCAGCAGCCTAAGGACTAGTAACACAGATACGCAGTATTTT. Its translation: CASSLRTSNTDTQYF.

V and J are TRBV28 and TRBJ1-2; D remains unclear. Germline loops: CDR1 MDHEN, CDR2 SYDVKM. The V end lost 4 bases, the J end lost 2 bases, and 11 bases lay between the germline ends. The CDR3 runs 14 residues. CDR3 in DNA: TGTGCCAGCAGTTCCTTTACGGTGAACTATGGCTACACCTTC. As protein: CASSSFTVNYGYTF.

This clone showed up just a few times. V and J are TRBV5-6 and TRBJ2-7; the D gene is possibly TRBD2 (5 bases). CDR3 length: 12 residues. CDR1 and CDR2 (germline): SGHDT, YYEEEE. Deletions cut 0 bases from V and 5 bases from J, with 6 bases between. The DNA for the CDR3 is TGTGCCAGCAGCTTGGTCGGGGACGAGCAGTACTTC. As protein: CASSLVGDEQYF. The full variable domain, in which reference TRBV5-6 and TRBJ2-7 provide the parts outside the CDR3, is DAGVTQSPTHLIKTRGQQVTLRCSPKSGHDTVSWYQQALGQGPQFIFQYYEEEERQRGNFPDRFSGHQFPNYSSELNVNALLLGDSALYLCASSLVGDEQYFGPGTRLTVT.

The V call is TRBV7-8, the J call TRBJ1-3; D gene ambiguous. The ends were cut back, 3 bases at V and 0 bases at J, with 6 bases in the middle. The germline CDR1 and CDR2 sequences are SGHVS and FQNEAQ. The CDR3 is made up of 14 amino acids. CDR3 DNA sequence: TGTGCCAGCAGCTTGGGCCACTCTGGAAACACCATATATTTT. Protein sequence: CASSLGHSGNTIYF. Combining the CDR3 with reference TRBV7-8 and TRBJ1-3 gives the whole variable domain GAGVSQSPRYKVAKRGQDVALRCDPISGHVSLFWYQQALGQGPEFLTYFQNEAQLDKSGLPSDRFFAERPEGSVSTLKIQRTQQEDSAVYLCASSLGHSGNTIYFGEGSWLTVV.

This clone was recorded a few times. V gene TRBV5-8 combines with J gene TRBJ2-6; a possible D gene is TRBD1 (5 bases). CDR3 length: 15 amino acids. V shed 4 bases and J shed 2 bases, with 10 bases lying between them. The germline CDR1 and CDR2 sequences are SGHTS and YDEGEE. The CDR3 reads CASSNRITGANVLTF. Written as DNA, the CDR3 is TGTGCCAGCAGCAACAGGATTACTGGGGCCAACGTCCTGACTTTC.

This clone was counted only a few times. The chain employs TRBV25-1 and TRBJ2-7; D possibly corresponds to TRBD1 (5 bases). The germline gives CDR1 MGHDK, CDR2 SYGVNS. V was trimmed by 3 bases and J by 5 bases, leaving 17 bases between them. The CDR3 totals 15 residues. CDR3 sequence reads: CASSDRRREGDEQYF. The CDR3 region has the DNA TGTGCCAGCAGTGATCGCCGCAGGGAAGGGGACGAGCAGTACTTC.

The chain recombines TRBV6-5 with TRBJ1-2; 8 bases match TRBD1. CDR1 and CDR2 from the germline V gene are MNHEY and SVGAGI. After removal of 2 bases from V and 5 bases from J, the junction contained 10 bases not matched to a gene. The CDR3 spans 16 residues. The CDR3 DNA follows: TGTGCCAGCAGTTACCTAGGTTTCACAGGGGGGTATGGCTACACCTTC. It is translated as CASSYLGFTGGYGYTF.

V is TRBV5-5 and J is TRBJ1-1; perhaps TRBD1 as D (6 bases). Between the trimmed V and J ends, which lost 4 bases and 3 bases, there was a span of 10 bases. The germline V gene has CDR1 SGHKS and CDR2 YYEKEE (reference sequence). The CDR3 loop spans 13 amino acids. The CDR3 spells CASSTQGDTEAFF. For the CDR3, the DNA is TGTGCCAGCAGCACACAGGGAGACACTGAAGCTTTCTTT.